The rows below give T cell receptor beta chains drawn from one sample of a study of beta chain features in type 1 diabetes. Clones were sequenced by immunoSEQ multiplex PCR, and TCRdb holds only the in-frame ones, with some missing. The data show around 250,000 clones, about 30% seen once. Source material: central memory CD4+ T cells from blood. The receptors were sampled from a man aged 25 to 45 in good health. CDR3s include the opening cysteine and the closing phenylalanine or tryptophan. The order of the fields is clone size, V gene, J gene, D gene, CDR3 protein, CDR3 DNA. The D gene is left open where the match is weak. Clone sizes are given selectively: once, few, many, or a class where the clone is expanded.

clone_size: few
v_call: TRBV14
j_call: TRBJ2-1
d_call: TRBD2
cdr3_aa: CASSQSLAGGHNEQFF
cdr3_nt: TGTGCCAGCAGCCAAAGTCTCGCGGGGGGTCACAATGAGCAGTTCTTC

clone_size: once
v_call: TRBV6-4
j_call: TRBJ2-1
d_call: NA
cdr3_aa: CASSDMDSARAEQFF
cdr3_nt: TGTGCCAGCAGTGACATGGACTCGGCTCGGGCTGAGCAGTTCTTC

clone_size: NA
v_call: TRBV7-9
j_call: TRBJ2-3
d_call: NA
cdr3_aa: CASSSRIGAFTSTDTQYF
cdr3_nt: TGTGCCAGCAGCTCACGAATCGGCGCTTTTACTAGCACAGATACGCAGTATTTT

clone_size: few
v_call: TRBV29-1
j_call: TRBJ2-1
d_call: TRBD2
cdr3_aa: CGLAFYNEQFF
cdr3_nt: TGCGGACTAGCGTTCTACAATGAGCAGTTCTTC

clone_size: few
v_call: TRBV23-1
j_call: TRBJ2-5
d_call: NA
cdr3_aa: CASSLRLQGRAETQYF
cdr3_nt: TGCGCCAGCAGTCTCCGGTTACAGGGAAGGGCAGAGACCCAGTACTTC

clone_size: NA
v_call: TRBV7-2
j_call: TRBJ2-5
d_call: TRBD2
cdr3_aa: CASSPGTSGAGETQYF
cdr3_nt: TGTGCCAGCAGCCCCGGGACTAGCGGGGCGGGTGAGACCCAGTACTTC

clone_size: few
v_call: TRBV4-3
j_call: TRBJ2-3
d_call: NA
cdr3_aa: CASSSDITDTQYF
cdr3_nt: TGCGCCAGCAGCAGCGACATCACAGATACGCAGTATTTT

clone_size: few
v_call: TRBV2
j_call: TRBJ1-5
d_call: NA
cdr3_aa: CASSDDGTYQPQHF
cdr3_nt: TGTGCCAGCAGTGATGACGGCACCTATCAGCCCCAGCATTTT

clone_size: few
v_call: TRBV28
j_call: TRBJ2-5
d_call: NA
cdr3_aa: CASSLIRLGQETQYF
cdr3_nt: TGTGCCAGCAGTTTGATACGTTTGGGACAAGAGACCCAGTACTTC

clone_size: few
v_call: TRBV5-1
j_call: TRBJ2-3
d_call: TRBD2
cdr3_aa: CASSLDLLAGYTDTQYF
cdr3_nt: TGCGCCAGCAGCTTGGATCTCCTAGCGGGATACACAGATACGCAGTATTTT

clone_size: many
v_call: TRBV30
j_call: TRBJ2-7
d_call: NA
cdr3_aa: CAWSVRDEQYF
cdr3_nt: TGTGCCTGGAGTGTACGCGACGAGCAGTACTTC

clone_size: NA
v_call: TRBV14
j_call: TRBJ2-1
d_call: TRBD2
cdr3_aa: CASRLAGVGNEQFF
cdr3_nt: TGTGCCAGTAGACTAGCGGGAGTAGGCAATGAGCAGTTCTTC

clone_size: NA
v_call: TRBV19
j_call: TRBJ2-5
d_call: NA
cdr3_aa: CASSPGTSETQYF
cdr3_nt: TGTGCCAGTAGTCCCGGGACTTCAGAGACCCAGTACTTC

clone_size: once
v_call: TRBV6-5
j_call: TRBJ2-1
d_call: NA
cdr3_aa: CAVTNLNEQFF
cdr3_nt: TGTGCCGTCACCAACCTTAATGAGCAGTTCTTC

clone_size: few
v_call: TRBV10-3
j_call: TRBJ2-1
d_call: TRBD2
cdr3_aa: CAISESGSGSLEQFF
cdr3_nt: TGTGCCATCAGTGAGAGTGGTAGCGGGAGTCTTGAGCAGTTCTTC

clone_size: few
v_call: TRBV19
j_call: TRBJ2-4
d_call: TRBD1
cdr3_aa: CASSTGQGSDIQYF
cdr3_nt: TGTGCCAGTAGTACCGGACAGGGGTCGGACATTCAGTACTTC

clone_size: many
v_call: TRBV4-3
j_call: TRBJ2-6
d_call: NA
cdr3_aa: CASGQSLSSGANVLTF
cdr3_nt: TGCGCCAGCGGACAGAGCTTAAGCTCTGGGGCCAACGTCCTGACTTTC

clone_size: few
v_call: TRBV5-1
j_call: TRBJ2-3
d_call: NA
cdr3_aa: CASSLGDPMSTDTQYF
cdr3_nt: TGCGCCAGCAGCTTGGGAGATCCCATGAGCACAGATACGCAGTATTTT

clone_size: NA
v_call: TRBV12-2
j_call: TRBJ1-2
d_call: NA
cdr3_aa: CASRFTETGGF
cdr3_nt: TGTGCAAGTCGCTTTACCGAAACGGGAGGCTTC

clone_size: NA
v_call: TRBV11-2
j_call: TRBJ1-3
d_call: NA
cdr3_aa: CASSFDPGNTIYF
cdr3_nt: TGTGCCAGCAGCTTTGACCCGGGAAACACCATATATTTT

clone_size: NA
v_call: TRBV19
j_call: TRBJ2-2
d_call: TRBD1
cdr3_aa: CASIGTAGELFF
cdr3_nt: TGTGCCAGTATAGGGACAGCCGGGGAGCTGTTTTTT

clone_size: few
v_call: TRBV6-1
j_call: TRBJ1-1
d_call: NA
cdr3_aa: CASSARLMNTEAFF
cdr3_nt: TGTGCCAGCAGTGCCAGGCTTATGAACACTGAAGCTTTCTTT

clone_size: NA
v_call: TRBV29-1
j_call: TRBJ2-7
d_call: NA
cdr3_aa: CSVSPGGSYEQYF
cdr3_nt: TGCAGCGTCTCCCCCGGAGGCTCCTACGAGCAGTACTTC

clone_size: NA
v_call: TRBV5-4
j_call: TRBJ2-3
d_call: NA
cdr3_aa: CASSLAGADTQYF
cdr3_nt: TGTGCCAGCAGCTTAGCCGGGGCGGATACGCAGTATTTT

clone_size: few
v_call: TRBV25-1
j_call: TRBJ1-6
d_call: NA
cdr3_aa: CASSDYDDPRYSPLHF
cdr3_nt: TGTGCCAGCAGTGACTACGACGATCCACGGTATTCACCCCTCCACTTT

clone_size: NA
v_call: TRBV11-2
j_call: TRBJ1-2
d_call: NA
cdr3_aa: CASATYRDGYTF
cdr3_nt: TGTGCCAGCGCTACATACAGGGATGGCTACACCTTC

clone_size: few
v_call: TRBV29-1
j_call: TRBJ2-3
d_call: NA
cdr3_aa: CSVAFGGRYTDTQYF
cdr3_nt: TGCAGCGTCGCTTTTGGAGGCAGATACACAGATACGCAGTATTTT

clone_size: few
v_call: TRBV15
j_call: TRBJ2-1
d_call: NA
cdr3_aa: CATSDGTEVGLRFF
cdr3_nt: TGTGCCACCAGCGACGGGACTGAAGTAGGACTTCGGTTCTTC

clone_size: few
v_call: TRBV28
j_call: TRBJ1-2
d_call: TRBD1
cdr3_aa: CASSLPPGQGGYTF
cdr3_nt: TGTGCCAGCAGTTTACCCCCGGGACAGGGAGGCTACACCTTC

clone_size: few
v_call: TRBV7-2
j_call: TRBJ1-3
d_call: TRBD1
cdr3_aa: CASSIGQGENTIYF
cdr3_nt: TGTGCCAGCAGCATAGGACAGGGGGAAAACACCATATATTTT

clone_size: NA
v_call: TRBV15
j_call: TRBJ2-3
d_call: TRBD2
cdr3_aa: CATSRDRASGGLKYF
cdr3_nt: TGTGCCACCAGCAGAGATCGGGCTAGCGGGGGACTCAAGTATTTT

clone_size: few
v_call: TRBV7-2
j_call: TRBJ2-1
d_call: NA
cdr3_aa: CASSFGDPSYNEQFF
cdr3_nt: TGTGCCAGCAGCTTTGGGGACCCCTCCTACAATGAGCAGTTCTTC

clone_size: NA
v_call: TRBV5-4
j_call: TRBJ2-1
d_call: NA
cdr3_aa: CASSLRRQVSYNEQFF
cdr3_nt: TGTGCCAGCAGCCTAAGGCGGCAGGTGTCCTACAATGAGCAGTTCTTC